This T cell receptor beta chain is from a study of T cell repertoires in cytomegalovirus infection. Across the study: Recently described HLA-C-restricted plus well-studied HLA-B-restricted CMV epitopes were used.

Note on this clonotype: No antigen is known for it.

TCRdb re-derived calls from the reads in MiXCR, one entry per CDR3 protein. The table includes 700,000 to 850,000 distinct CDR3 sequences, around a third detected once. Germline V gives CDR1 LGHNA, CDR2 YSLEER. V lost 0 bases to trimming and J lost 8 bases, with 13 bases between them. The CDR3 consists of 14 residues. J is TRBJ1-2 and V is TRBV4-3, with D unresolved. This TCR was recovered from a human donor in good health (CMV status not recorded). Some clones in this sample may be carry-over from other donors' samples. The sequencing here drew on cultured CD8+ T cells from PBMCs, taken from culture after CMV antigen stimulation. CDR3 DNA: TGCGCCAGCAGCCAAGATAGGGCCGAAGGGGGCTACACCTTC. It codes for CASSQDRAEGGYTF.